The 26 T cell receptor beta chains given below trace back to one sample, sequenced in a study of blood T cell repertoires in COVID-19. TCRdb's table, derived via immunoSEQ multiplex PCR, lists solely in-frame clones and lacks some. The repertoire includes approximately 220,000 clones, about four fifths of them detected once, and roughly 5% sits in the top ten. Specimen: PBMCs or T cells enriched from blood (not recorded which). The receptor set was obtained from a woman aged 45-65 years who had been exposed to COVID-19.

This clone was seen a handful of times. This chain uses TRBV24-1 with TRBJ2-7; 8 bases align to TRBD2. Germline V CDR1 and CDR2: KGHDR, SFDVKD. Losses at the gene ends were 3 bases for V and 1 base for J; bases not matched to a gene: 7. The CDR3 runs to 16 residues. The CDR3 sequence is CATSDPSAGGSYEQYF. The CDR3 nucleotides read TGTGCCACCAGTGATCCCTCCGCGGGGGGATCCTACGAGCAGTACTTC.

To note about this clone: Other DNA variants within this sample encode the same CDR3. The gene calls are TRBV6-4 and TRBJ1-5; D not certain. The CDR3 runs 12 residues. Trimming took 6 bases from V and 6 from J, leaving 9 bases between them. Germline-derived CDR1 and CDR2 are MRHNA and SNTAGT. The CDR3 nucleotides read TGTGCCAGCAGGCCAGGAGGTCAGCCCCAGCATTTT. Amino acids: CASRPGGQPQHF.

The rearrangement joins TRBV19 to TRBJ1-3; the D gene is possibly TRBD1 (6 bases). The CDR3 is 15 residues long. Germline CDR1 LNHDA, CDR2 SQIVND (reference sequence). Trimming took 6 bases from V and 0 from J, leaving 12 bases between them. The DNA for the CDR3 is TGTGCCAGTAGCCAGGGGACGGGCTCTGGAAACACCATATATTTT. This sequence encodes CASSQGTGSGNTIYF.

The genes are TRBV6-2 or TRBV6-3 and TRBJ1-5, with D unresolved. The V end lost 2 bases, the J end lost 5 bases, and 4 bases lay between the germline ends. Germline V CDR1 and CDR2: MNHEY, SVGEGT. The CDR3 loop spans 12 amino acids. The CDR3 DNA reads as TGTGCCAGCAGTTACCATGATCAGCCCCAGCATTTT. This translates into CASSYHDQPQHF.

The rearrangement links TRBV6-5 to TRBJ2-7, with D maybe TRBD2 (6 bases). Trimming stripped 6 bases from V and 0 bases from J, with 15 bases between. CDR1 is MNHEY, CDR2 SVGAGI, per germline. The CDR3 length is 15 residues. In DNA, the CDR3 is TGTGCCAGCAGCCCCAGTGGGGGGAGCTCCTACGAGCAGTACTTC. Amino acids: CASSPSGGSSYEQYF.

The chain recombines TRBV7-2 with TRBJ1-5, with TRBD1 matching over 8 bases. V trimming: 4 bases; J trimming: 3 bases; junction bases outside the gene matches: 2. CDR1 and CDR2 (germline): SGHTA, FQGNSA. There are 14 residues in the CDR3. The CDR3 sequence is CASSWTGINQPQHF. DNA for the CDR3: TGTGCCAGCAGCTGGACAGGGATCAATCAGCCCCAGCATTTT.

The chain carries TRBV15 and TRBJ1-2; D remains unclear. The CDR3 consists of 17 residues. Germline loops: CDR1 LNHNV, CDR2 YYDKDF (reference sequence). Trimming removed 0 bases from V and 2 bases from J, with 16 bases in between. CDR3 sequence reads: CATSRDPSPNRNYGYTF. The CDR3 nucleotides are TGTGCCACCAGCAGAGATCCCTCCCCCAACAGAAACTATGGCTACACCTTC.

This clone has more than one count but fewer than ten. The J gene is TRBJ1-3, the V gene TRBV30, with TRBD1 matching 7 bases. Germline CDR1 GTSNPN, CDR2 SVGIG (reference sequence). CDR3 length: 16 residues. V gave up 4 bases and J gave up 0 bases; unmatched junction bases: 9. Written as DNA, the CDR3 is TGTGCCTGGACCTCCGGGACAGTGCCCTCTGGAAACACCATATATTTT. Protein product: CAWTSGTVPSGNTIYF. The full variable domain, its missing parts supplied by reference TRBV30 and TRBJ1-3, is SQTIHQWPATLVQPVGSPLSLECTVEGTSNPNLYWYRQAAGRGLQLLFYSVGIGQISSEVPQNLSASRPQDRQFILSSKKLLLSDSGFYLCAWTSGTVPSGNTIYFGEGSWLTVV.

The chain employs TRBV6-5 and TRBJ1-2; TRBD1 matches 7 bases. Germline values: CDR1 MNHEY, CDR2 SVGAGI. The CDR3 totals 13 residues. With 5 bases clipped from V and 13 bases from J, the junction kept 13 bases outside the gene matches. The CDR3 spells CASSRQGDRGSTF. The CDR3 nucleotides read TGTGCCAGCAGTAGACAGGGAGATAGAGGTAGCACCTTC.

The rearrangement joins TRBV4-3 to TRBJ1-2; 8 bases map to TRBD1. Germline-derived CDR1 and CDR2 are LGHNA and YSLEER. The CDR3 runs to 16 residues. The junction had 7 bases not matched to a gene; V was cut back by 0 bases and J by 4 bases. The CDR3, as DNA: TGCGCCAGCAGCCAAGATGATTCAGGGGGCGGCTATGGCTACACCTTC. Translation gives CASSQDDSGGGYGYTF.

The V gene is TRBV21-1, the J gene TRBJ1-5; TRBD1 is the table's D call, not checked against the DNA. TRBV21-1 is described as a pseudogene. CDR3 length: 17 amino acids. The CDR3 reads CASSAWDSRGSNQPQHF. CDR3 sequence (DNA): TGTGCCAGCAGCGCCTGGGACAGTAGGGGTAGCAATCAGCCCCAGCATTTT.

The chain recombines TRBV9 with TRBJ2-5; 11 bases line up with TRBD2. The germline V gene has CDR1 SGDLS and CDR2 YYNGEE. The CDR3 has 16 residues. V lost 2 bases to trimming and J lost 4 bases; unmatched junction nucleotides: 7. For the CDR3, the DNA is TGTGCCAGCAGCGTTTCTAGCGGGGGGACTGGAGAGACCCAGTACTTC. Residues: CASSVSSGGTGETQYF.

The rearrangement links TRBV18 to TRBJ2-3; 8 nucleotides align to TRBD2. Germline CDR1 reads KGHSH; CDR2 reads LQKENI. The CDR3 is 16 amino acids. Trimming took 1 base from V and 3 from J; bases not matched to a gene: 6. The CDR3 sequence is CASSPRSGGWTDTQYF. The CDR3 coding sequence is TGTGCCAGCTCACCACGGAGCGGGGGATGGACAGATACGCAGTATTTT.

This clone was found once. The rearrangement links TRBV29-1 to TRBJ2-5; D may be TRBD1 (5 bases). This CDR3 comprises 13 residues. Trimming took 6 bases from V and 0 from J, leaving 11 bases between them. Per germline, CDR1 SQVTM and CDR2 ANQGSEA. The chain's CDR3 is CSVRQTNQETQYF. CDR3 in DNA: TGCAGCGTCCGACAGACCAACCAAGAGACCCAGTACTTC.

The CDR3 sequence: CASSEVPGFSSGNTIYF. CDR3 in DNA: TGCGCCAGCAGTGAGGTCCCGGGTTTTAGCTCTGGAAACACCATATATTTT. The rearrangement links TRBV10-2 to TRBJ1-3; no firm D call. V gave up 2 bases and J gave up 0 bases, with 14 bases separating them. From germline, CDR1 is WSHSY and CDR2 SAAADI. The CDR3 covers 17 residues.

This clone occurred a few times. This sample also contains other DNA sequences that code for the same CDR3. CDR3 sequence: CASSPTGNTEAFF. CDR3 DNA: TGCGCCAGCAGCCCGACGGGGAACACTGAAGCTTTCTTT. V gene TRBV4-1 combines with J gene TRBJ1-1; D not certain. CDR3 length: 13 residues. The V end lost 4 bases, the J end lost 1 base, and 7 bases lay between the germline ends. Germline CDR1 reads MGHRA; CDR2 reads YSYEKL.

The gene calls are TRBV4-2 and TRBJ2-5; TRBD2 matches 11 bases. Germline CDR1 LGHNA, CDR2 YNFKEQ. The CDR3 runs 14 residues. V shed 2 bases, J shed 6 bases, and the junction held 2 bases outside the gene matches. The CDR3 DNA follows: TGTGCCAGCAGCCAACTAGCGGGGGGAAAGACCCAGTACTTC. It is translated as CASSQLAGGKTQYF.

This chain links TRBV2 with TRBJ2-2, with 8 bases lining up with TRBD1. Germline CDR1 SNHLY, CDR2 FYNNEI. The V segment lost 6 bases and the J segment 3 bases; nucleotides outside the gene matches: 3. The CDR3 totals 14 residues. The CDR3 DNA reads as TGTGCCAGCAGGACAGGGGCGCACACCGGGGAGCTGTTTTTT. This codes for CASRTGAHTGELFF.

V is TRBV29-1 and J is TRBJ2-2; D is possibly TRBD2 (5 bases). V was shortened by 4 bases and J by 4 bases, with 13 bases between the two germline ends. CDR3 length equals 14 residues. Germline loops: CDR1 SQVTM, CDR2 ANQGSEA. CDR3 in amino acids: CSVGGALGTGELFF. The CDR3 DNA reads TGCAGCGTTGGGGGAGCTTTAGGCACCGGGGAGCTGTTTTTT.

This clone was counted ten times or more. The chain carries TRBV7-9 and TRBJ1-3; D is undetermined. CDR1 is SEHNR, CDR2 FQNEAQ, per germline (reference sequence). The CDR3 runs to 13 residues. V shed 6 bases and J shed 4 bases, with 10 bases lying between them. The CDR3 loop reads CASSPTSGNTIYF. In nucleotides, the CDR3 is TGTGCCAGCAGTCCTACTTCCGGAAACACCATATATTTT. The entire variable domain, with the rest obtained from reference TRBV7-9 and TRBJ1-3, is as follows: DTGVSQNPRHKITKRGQNVTFRCDPISEHNRLYWYRQTLGQGPEFLTYFQNEAQLEKSRLLSDRFSAERPKGSFSTLEIQRTEQGDSAMYLCASSPTSGNTIYFGEGSWLTVV.

J is TRBJ1-2 and V is TRBV6-5; possible D gene TRBD1, 6 bases. Trimming stripped 7 bases from V and 2 bases from J, with 14 bases between. Germline V CDR1 and CDR2: MNHEY, SVGAGI. There are 14 residues in the CDR3. The CDR3 DNA sequence: TGTGCCAGCAATTCACAGGGAGCCAACTATGGCTACACCTTC. Translation gives CASNSQGANYGYTF.

CDR3 nucleotides: TGTGCCACCAGTGATGCGACAGGGCCGGGCTCACCCCTCCACTTT. It codes for CATSDATGPGSPLHF. This rearrangement joins TRBV24-1 to TRBJ1-6; TRBD1 matches 7 bases. After removal of 3 bases from V and 10 bases from J, the junction contained 8 bases not matched to a gene. Germline CDR1 is KGHDR and CDR2 is SFDVKD. The CDR3 sequence is 15 residues long.

The sample holds one count of this clone. This chain links TRBV18 with TRBJ1-2; 7 bases line up with TRBD1. The CDR3 covers 14 residues. Looked up from germline, CDR1 is KGHSH and CDR2 is LQKENI. Unmatched junction bases numbered 5, after V lost 3 bases and J lost 4 bases. As DNA, the CDR3 is TGTGCCAGCTCACCGGAAGGGGGCGGCTATGGCTACACCTTC. This translates into CASSPEGGGYGYTF.

V usage is TRBV11-1 and J usage is TRBJ1-1; TRBD1 is a possible D gene (6 bases). V was trimmed by 3 bases and J by 2 bases, leaving 13 bases between them. CDR1 and CDR2 (germline): SGHAT, FQDESV (reference sequence). The CDR3 runs 15 residues. CDR3 bases: TGTGCCAGCAGCTTCCACAGGGTGCCAAACACTGAAGCTTTCTTT. This gives the protein CASSFHRVPNTEAFF. The complete variable domain, with remaining parts taken from reference TRBV11-1 and TRBJ1-1, reads EAEVAQSPRYKITEKSQAVAFWCDPISGHATLYWYRQILGQGPELLVQFQDESVVDDSQLPKDRFSAERLKGVDSTLKIQPAELGDSAMYLCASSFHRVPNTEAFFGQGTRLTVV.

The chain recombines TRBV7-8 with TRBJ1-1; D is ambiguous. V was trimmed by 5 bases and J by 6 bases, leaving 10 bases between them. CDR1 is SGHVS and CDR2 is FQNEAQ in the germline V gene. The CDR3 runs to 12 residues. The CDR3 DNA sequence: TGTGCCAGCAGCCCTTCGGGAGCTGAAGCTTTCTTT. Protein: CASSPSGAEAFF. The whole variable domain, remainder taken from reference TRBV7-8 and TRBJ1-1, is GAGVSQSPRYKVAKRGQDVALRCDPISGHVSLFWYQQALGQGPEFLTYFQNEAQLDKSGLPSDRFFAERPEGSVSTLKIQRTQQEDSAVYLCASSPSGAEAFFGQGTRLTVV.

The chain uses TRBV19 and TRBJ2-4, with 8 bases fitting TRBD1. The germline V gene encodes CDR1 LNHDA and CDR2 SQIVND (reference sequence). This CDR3 is 15 amino acids long. V shed 3 bases, J shed 6 bases, and the junction held 7 bases outside the gene matches. In DNA form, the CDR3 reads TGTGCCAGTAGTATCAGACAGGGGATGTTAAACATTCAGTACTTC. Residues: CASSIRQGMLNIQYF.